The TCR beta chain under discussion was sequenced for a study of regulatory T cells in long-lasting Graves disease. Study-wide results and limits: Among samples with persistent disease, TRBV28, TRBJ1-2 and TRBJ2-5 were favored.

Time point noted: newly diagnosed GD, antithyroid drugs for less than 3 months. PBMC-extracted RNA yielded the TCR library. Collection of peripheral blood (around 10 milliliters) was done using EDTA tubes. The CDR3 spans 12 residues. Per germline, CDR1 SGHTA and CDR2 FQGNSA. For TCR beta, libraries came from iRepertoire HTBI primers and Arm-PCR of CDR3 regions. Per the study methods: Identification yielded about 66 TRBV and 11 to 15 TRBJ segments across samples. One entry per CDR3 protein, called by TCRdb with MiXCR from the multiplex PCR reads. In this record, the V and J calls reflect TCRdb's handling and not the investigators' own analysis. The repertoire consists of approximately 210,000 distinct CDR3 sequences, with around 18% occurring once and the leading ten covering roughly 23%. Of note for this clonotype: Its cognate antigen is unknown. Since a much larger clone is just one base distant, this may be a read error.

The TCR comes from a female donor with Graves disease. The material sequenced was peripheral blood mononuclear cells (PBMCs), taken at new diagnosis, from a patient treated with antithyroid drugs. This chain uses TRBV7-2 with TRBJ2-3; D gene ambiguous. CDR3: CVSSRAGDTQYF. The DNA for the CDR3 is TGTGTCAGCAGCCGAGCAGGAGATACGCAGTATTTT.